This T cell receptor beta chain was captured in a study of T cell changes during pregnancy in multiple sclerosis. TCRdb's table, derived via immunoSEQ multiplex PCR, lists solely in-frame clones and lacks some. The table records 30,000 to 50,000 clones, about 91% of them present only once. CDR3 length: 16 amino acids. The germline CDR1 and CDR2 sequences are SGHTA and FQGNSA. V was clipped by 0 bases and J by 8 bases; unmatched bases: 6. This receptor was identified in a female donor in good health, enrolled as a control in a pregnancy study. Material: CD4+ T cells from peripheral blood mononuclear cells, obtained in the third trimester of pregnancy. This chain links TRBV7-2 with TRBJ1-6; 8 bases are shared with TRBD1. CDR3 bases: TGTGCCAGCAGCTTAGCAAGCAGGGGGCGGCATTCACCCCTCCACTTT. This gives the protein CASSLASRGRHSPLHF.